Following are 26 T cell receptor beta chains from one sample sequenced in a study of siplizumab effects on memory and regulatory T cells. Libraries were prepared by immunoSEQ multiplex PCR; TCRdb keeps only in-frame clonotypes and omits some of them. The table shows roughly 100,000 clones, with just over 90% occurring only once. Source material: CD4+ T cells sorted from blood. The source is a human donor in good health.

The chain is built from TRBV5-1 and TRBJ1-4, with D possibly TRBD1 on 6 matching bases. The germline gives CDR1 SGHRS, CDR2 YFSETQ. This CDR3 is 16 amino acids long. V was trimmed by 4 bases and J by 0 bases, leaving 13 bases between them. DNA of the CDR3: TGCGCCAGCAGCCGAACCAGGGGTGCAACTAATGAAAAACTGTTTTTT. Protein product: CASSRTRGATNEKLFF.

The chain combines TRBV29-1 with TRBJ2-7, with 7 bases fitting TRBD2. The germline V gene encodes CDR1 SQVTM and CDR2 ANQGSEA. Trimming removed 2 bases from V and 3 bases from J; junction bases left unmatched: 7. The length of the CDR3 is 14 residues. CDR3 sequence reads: CSVEWGEGRYEQYF. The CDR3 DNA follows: TGCAGCGTTGAATGGGGGGAGGGCCGCTACGAGCAGTACTTC.

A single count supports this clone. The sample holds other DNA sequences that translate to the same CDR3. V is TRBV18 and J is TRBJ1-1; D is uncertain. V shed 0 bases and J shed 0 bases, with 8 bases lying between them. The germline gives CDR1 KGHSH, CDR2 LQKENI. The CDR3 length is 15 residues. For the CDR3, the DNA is TGTGCCAGCTCACCACCGATTGGGCTGAACACTGAAGCTTTCTTT. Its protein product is CASSPPIGLNTEAFF.

The CDR3 sequence: CAWSVLGYDGGTGGPPLHF. The CDR3 DNA follows: TGTGCCTGGAGTGTACTAGGGTATGATGGTGGGACAGGGGGTCCACCCCTCCACTTT. This chain joins TRBV30 and TRBJ1-6; TRBD1 aligns across 11 bases. V was pared by 0 bases and J by 11 bases, with 18 bases of the junction left unmatched. From germline, CDR1 is GTSNPN and CDR2 SVGIG (reference sequence). The CDR3 is 19 amino acids.

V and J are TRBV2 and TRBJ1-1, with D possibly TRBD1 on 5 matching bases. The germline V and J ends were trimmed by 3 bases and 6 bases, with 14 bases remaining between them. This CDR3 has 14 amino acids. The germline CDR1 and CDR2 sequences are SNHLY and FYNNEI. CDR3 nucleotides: TGTGCCAGCAGTGATGGCTACGGGGGACCTGAAGCTTTCTTT. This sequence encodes CASSDGYGGPEAFF.

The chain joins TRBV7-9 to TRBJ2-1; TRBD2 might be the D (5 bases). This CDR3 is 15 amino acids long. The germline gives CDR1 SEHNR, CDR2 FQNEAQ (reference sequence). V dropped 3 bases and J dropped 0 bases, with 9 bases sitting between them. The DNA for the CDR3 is TGTGCCAGCAGCTTCGGGGTCCCCTCCTACAATGAGCAGTTCTTC. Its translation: CASSFGVPSYNEQFF.

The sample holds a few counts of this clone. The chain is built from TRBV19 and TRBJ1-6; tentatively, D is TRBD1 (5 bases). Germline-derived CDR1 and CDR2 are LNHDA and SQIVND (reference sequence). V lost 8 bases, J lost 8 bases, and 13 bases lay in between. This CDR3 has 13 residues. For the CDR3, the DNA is TGTGCCAGTGACGGGACGCGGGATTCACCCCTCCACTTT. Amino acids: CASDGTRDSPLHF. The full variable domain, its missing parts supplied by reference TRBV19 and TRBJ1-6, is DGGITQSPKYLFRKEGQNVTLSCEQNLNHDAMYWYRQDPGQGLRLIYYSQIVNDFQKGDIAEGYSVSREKKESFPLTVTSAQKNPTAFYLCASDGTRDSPLHFGNGTRLTVT.

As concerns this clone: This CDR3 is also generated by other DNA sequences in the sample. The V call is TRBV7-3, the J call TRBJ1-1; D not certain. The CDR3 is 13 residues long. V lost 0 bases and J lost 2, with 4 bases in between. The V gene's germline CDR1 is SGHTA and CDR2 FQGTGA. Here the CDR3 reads CASSLTRNTEAFF. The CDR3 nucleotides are TGTGCCAGCAGCTTAACCAGAAACACTGAAGCTTTCTTT.

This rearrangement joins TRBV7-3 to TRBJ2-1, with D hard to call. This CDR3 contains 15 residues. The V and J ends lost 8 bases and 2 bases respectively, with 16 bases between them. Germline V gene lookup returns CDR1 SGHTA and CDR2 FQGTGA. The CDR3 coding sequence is TGTGCCAGCCAATTAACGACTGGTACCTACAATGAGCAGTTCTTC. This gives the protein CASQLTTGTYNEQFF.

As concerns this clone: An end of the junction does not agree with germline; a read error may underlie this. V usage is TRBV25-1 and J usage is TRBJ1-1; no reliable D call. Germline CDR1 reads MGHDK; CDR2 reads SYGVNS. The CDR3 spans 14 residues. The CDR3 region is CASRESGSLYEAFF. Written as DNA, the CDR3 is TGTGCCAGCAGGGAATCGGGTAGTCTCTATGAAGCTTTCTTT.

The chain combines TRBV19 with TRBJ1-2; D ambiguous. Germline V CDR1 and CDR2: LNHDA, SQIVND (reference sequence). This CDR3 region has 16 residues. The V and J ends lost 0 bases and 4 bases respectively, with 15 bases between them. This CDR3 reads CASSIDWSRRSYGYTF. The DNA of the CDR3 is TGTGCCAGTAGTATAGATTGGAGCAGGCGGAGCTATGGCTACACCTTC.

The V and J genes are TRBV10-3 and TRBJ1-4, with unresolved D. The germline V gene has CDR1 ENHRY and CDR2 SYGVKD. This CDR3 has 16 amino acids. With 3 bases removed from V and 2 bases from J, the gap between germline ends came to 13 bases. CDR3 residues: CAISEAPRQTNEKLFF. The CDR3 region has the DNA TGTGCCATCAGTGAAGCCCCTCGTCAGACTAATGAAAAACTGTTTTTT.

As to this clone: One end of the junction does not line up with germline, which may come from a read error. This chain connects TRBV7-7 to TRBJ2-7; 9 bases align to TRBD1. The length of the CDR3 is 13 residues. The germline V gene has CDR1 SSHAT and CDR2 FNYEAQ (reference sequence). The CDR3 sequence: CASSLTDRGEQYF. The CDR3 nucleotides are TGTGCTAGCAGCTTAACCGACAGGGGGGAGCAGTACTTC.

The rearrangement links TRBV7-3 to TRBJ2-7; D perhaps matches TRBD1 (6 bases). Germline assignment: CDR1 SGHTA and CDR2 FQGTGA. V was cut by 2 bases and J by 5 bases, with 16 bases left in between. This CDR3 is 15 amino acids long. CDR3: CASSLSGHPSDEQYF. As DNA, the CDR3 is TGTGCCAGCAGCTTATCGGGACACCCGTCCGACGAGCAGTACTTC.

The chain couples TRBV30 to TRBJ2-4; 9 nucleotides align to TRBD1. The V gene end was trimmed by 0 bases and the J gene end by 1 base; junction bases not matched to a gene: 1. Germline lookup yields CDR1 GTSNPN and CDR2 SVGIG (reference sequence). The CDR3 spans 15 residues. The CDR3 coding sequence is TGTGCCTGGAGTGTAGGACAGGGGGCCAAAAACATTCAGTACTTC. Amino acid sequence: CAWSVGQGAKNIQYF.

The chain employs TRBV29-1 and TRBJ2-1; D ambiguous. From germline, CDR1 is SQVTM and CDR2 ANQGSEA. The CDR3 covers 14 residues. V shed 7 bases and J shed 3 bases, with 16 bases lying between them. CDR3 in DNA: TGCAGCGCTGCACGACAAATCGGCTACAATGAGCAGTTCTTC. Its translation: CSAARQIGYNEQFF.

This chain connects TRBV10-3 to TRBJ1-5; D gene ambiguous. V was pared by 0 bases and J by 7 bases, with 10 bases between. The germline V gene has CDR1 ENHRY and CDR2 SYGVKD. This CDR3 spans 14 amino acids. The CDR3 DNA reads TGTGCCATCAGTGAGTCCGGGGTCGGCCAGCCCCAGCATTTT. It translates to CAISESGVGQPQHF.

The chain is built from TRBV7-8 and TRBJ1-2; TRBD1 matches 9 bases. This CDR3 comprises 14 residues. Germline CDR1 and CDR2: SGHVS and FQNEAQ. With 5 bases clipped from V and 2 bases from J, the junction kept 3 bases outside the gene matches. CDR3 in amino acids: CASSMTGGNYGYTF. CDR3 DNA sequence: TGTGCCAGCAGCATGACAGGGGGAAACTATGGCTACACCTTC.

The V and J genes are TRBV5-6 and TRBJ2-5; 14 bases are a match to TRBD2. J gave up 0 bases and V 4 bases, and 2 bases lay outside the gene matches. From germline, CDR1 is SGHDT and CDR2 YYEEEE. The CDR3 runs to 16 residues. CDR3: CASSRGLAGDQETQYF. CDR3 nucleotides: TGTGCCAGCAGCCGGGGACTAGCGGGGGACCAAGAGACCCAGTACTTC.

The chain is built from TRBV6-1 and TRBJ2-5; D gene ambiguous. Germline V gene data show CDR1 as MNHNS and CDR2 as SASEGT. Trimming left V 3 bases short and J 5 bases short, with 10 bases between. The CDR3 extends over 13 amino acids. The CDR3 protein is CASSDFPRETQYF. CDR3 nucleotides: TGTGCCAGCAGTGACTTCCCCAGGGAGACCCAGTACTTC.

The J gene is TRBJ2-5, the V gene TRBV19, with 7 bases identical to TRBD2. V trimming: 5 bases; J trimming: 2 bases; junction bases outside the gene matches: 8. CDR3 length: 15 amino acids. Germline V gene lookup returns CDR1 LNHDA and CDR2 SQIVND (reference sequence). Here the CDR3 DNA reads TGTGCCAGTAGTGGGCGGGAGCTGGGGCAAGAGACCCAGTACTTC. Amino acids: CASSGRELGQETQYF.

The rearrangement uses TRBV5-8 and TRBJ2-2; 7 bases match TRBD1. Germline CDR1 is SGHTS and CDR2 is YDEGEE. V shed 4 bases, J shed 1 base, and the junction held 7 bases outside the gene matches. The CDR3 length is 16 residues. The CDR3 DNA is TGTGCCAGCAGCACGGGGACAGTTATGAACACCGGGGAGCTGTTTTTT. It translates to CASSTGTVMNTGELFF.

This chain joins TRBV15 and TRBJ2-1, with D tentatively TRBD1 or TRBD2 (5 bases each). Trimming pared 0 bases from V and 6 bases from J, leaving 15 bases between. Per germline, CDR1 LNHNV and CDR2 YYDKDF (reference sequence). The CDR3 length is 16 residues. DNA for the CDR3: TGTGCCACCAGCAGAGAAGGGACCCAGCATGCCAATGAGCAGTTCTTC. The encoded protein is CATSREGTQHANEQFF.

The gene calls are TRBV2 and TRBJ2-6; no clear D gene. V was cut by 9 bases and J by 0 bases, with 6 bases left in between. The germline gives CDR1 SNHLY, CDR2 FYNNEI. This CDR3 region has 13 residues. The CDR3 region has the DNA TGTGCCAGAGCTAGCTCTGGGGCCAACGTCCTGACTTTC. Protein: CARASSGANVLTF.

The CDR3 DNA reads as TGTGCCAGCTCACCAGTTCGGGGGCGGATAGGGACTGAAGCTTTCTTT. Its protein is CASSPVRGRIGTEAFF. The chain has TRBV18 and TRBJ1-1, with a tentative D call TRBD1 (6 bases). The CDR3 sequence is 16 residues long. Deletions cut 2 bases from V and 5 bases from J, with 18 bases between. Germline values: CDR1 KGHSH, CDR2 LQKENI.

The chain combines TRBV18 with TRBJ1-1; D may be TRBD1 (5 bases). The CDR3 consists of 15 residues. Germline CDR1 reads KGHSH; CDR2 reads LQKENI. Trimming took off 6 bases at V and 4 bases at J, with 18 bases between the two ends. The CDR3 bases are TGTGCCAGCTCGGCTGGGACCCACCTTGGCACTGAAGCTTTCTTT. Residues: CASSAGTHLGTEAFF.